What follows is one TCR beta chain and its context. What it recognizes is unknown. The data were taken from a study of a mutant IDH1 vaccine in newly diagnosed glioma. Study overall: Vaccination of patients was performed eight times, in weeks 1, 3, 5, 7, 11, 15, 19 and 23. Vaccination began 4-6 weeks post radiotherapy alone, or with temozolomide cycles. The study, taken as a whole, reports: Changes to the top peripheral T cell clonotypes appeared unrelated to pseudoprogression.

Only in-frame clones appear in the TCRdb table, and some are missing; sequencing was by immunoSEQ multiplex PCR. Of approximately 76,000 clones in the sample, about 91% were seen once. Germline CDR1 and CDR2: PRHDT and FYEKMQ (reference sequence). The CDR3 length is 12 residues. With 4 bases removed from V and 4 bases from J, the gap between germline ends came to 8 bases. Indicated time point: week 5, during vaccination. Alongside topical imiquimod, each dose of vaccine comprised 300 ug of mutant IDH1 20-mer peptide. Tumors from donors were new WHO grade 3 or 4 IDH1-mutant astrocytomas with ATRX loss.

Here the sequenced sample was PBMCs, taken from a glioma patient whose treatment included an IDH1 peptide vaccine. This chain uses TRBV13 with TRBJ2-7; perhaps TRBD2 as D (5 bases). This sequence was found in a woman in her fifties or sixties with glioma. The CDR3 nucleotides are TGTGCCAGCAGCTGGACTGGTTACGAGCAGTACTTC. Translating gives CASSWTGYEQYF.